A selection of T cell receptor beta chains follows, all from one sample in a study of cytomegalovirus exposure and HLA in healthy donors. TCRdb's table, derived via immunoSEQ multiplex PCR, lists solely in-frame clones and lacks some. The data show under 250,000 clones, with 75% to 90% seen just once and approximately 2.5% held by the top ten. Sequenced: PBMCs. Receptor source: a woman in her forties in good health and CMV-seronegative. The CDR3 runs from the conserved cysteine through the conserved F or W. The D gene is left open where the match is weak. Not all rows give a size; the values are once, few, many and, for expanded clones, a class.

NA	TRBV7-9	TRBJ2-7	NA	CASSFSYEQYF	TGTGCCAGCAGCTTTAGCTACGAGCAGTACTTC
NA	TRBV27	TRBJ2-7	NA	CASSLGGGSDEQYF	TGTGCCAGCAGCCTAGGCGGTGGGTCAGACGAGCAGTACTTC
TRBD2	TRBV28	TRBJ2-3	NA	CASSESPGGKTDTQYF	TGTGCCAGCAGTGAAAGTCCGGGGGGAAAGACAGATACGCAGTATTTT
NA	TRBV6-1	TRBJ1-1	NA	CASSSYPEAFF	TGTGCCAGCAGTTCCTACCCTGAAGCTTTCTTT
NA	TRBV30	TRBJ1-3	once	CAWSGLQGGGNTIYF	TGTGCCTGGAGTGGATTACAGGGTGGGGGAAACACCATATATTTT
NA	TRBV19	TRBJ1-2	NA	CASSISATIHYGYTF	TGTGCCAGTAGTATAAGCGCGACTATACACTATGGCTACACCTTC
TRBD1	TRBV14	TRBJ2-1	once	CASSEGAVSYNEQFF	TGTGCCAGCAGCGAGGGGGCCGTATCCTACAATGAGCAGTTCTTC
NA	TRBV5-1	TRBJ1-2	NA	CASSPGSSYGYTF	TGCGCCAGCAGCCCGGGGAGCTCCTATGGCTACACCTTC
TRBD2	TRBV9	TRBJ2-7	few	CASSRGGGVEQYF	TGTGCCAGCAGCCGCGGGGGGGGCGTCGAGCAGTACTTC
NA	TRBV7-6	TRBJ2-7	NA	CASSLMGGSGVSYEQYF	TGTGCCAGCAGCTTAATGGGGGGCAGCGGGGTCTCCTACGAGCAGTACTTC
NA	TRBV7-6	TRBJ1-5	NA	CASSSQSNQPQHF	TGTGCCAGCAGCTCCCAGAGCAATCAGCCCCAGCATTTT
TRBD2	TRBV7-2	TRBJ2-7	NA	CASSPLAGDSYEQYF	TGTGCCAGCAGTCCCCTAGCGGGAGACTCCTACGAGCAGTACTTC
TRBD1	TRBV6-1	TRBJ1-2	NA	CASSGTGGTDYGYTF	TGTGCCAGCAGTGGGACAGGGGGTACTGACTATGGCTACACCTTC
TRBD2	TRBV9	TRBJ2-7	NA	CASSAFQSGRFDEQYF	TGTGCCAGCAGCGCGTTTCAAAGCGGGAGATTCGACGAGCAGTACTTC
TRBD2	TRBV9	TRBJ2-1	NA	CASSVVSGLYNEQFF	TGTGCCAGCAGCGTAGTTAGCGGGCTTTACAATGAGCAGTTCTTC
TRBD1	TRBV7-9	TRBJ1-4	NA	CSSSTRQGRSSNEKLFF	TGTTCCAGCAGCACAAGACAGGGGAGATCCTCTAATGAAAAACTGTTTTTT
NA	TRBV30	TRBJ2-7	NA	CAWSFGGDYEQYF	TGTGCCTGGAGTTTTGGCGGGGACTACGAGCAGTACTTC
NA	TRBV29-1	TRBJ1-2	once	CSVGRNYGYTF	TGCAGCGTTGGCAGGAACTATGGCTACACCTTC
NA	TRBV19	TRBJ1-5	few	CASSTWDTQPQHF	TGTGCCAGTAGTACTTGGGACACTCAGCCCCAGCATTTT
TRBD1	TRBV19	TRBJ2-2	NA	CASSPGTGGNTGELFF	TGTGCCAGTAGTCCGGGGACAGGGGGGAACACCGGGGAGCTGTTTTTT
TRBD1	TRBV4-1	TRBJ1-1	NA	CASSPIGQGKNTEAFF	TGCGCCAGCAGCCCGATCGGACAGGGAAAGAACACTGAAGCTTTCTTT
NA	TRBV6-6	TRBJ2-7	NA	CASSLPGGYEQYF	TGTGCCAGCAGCCTACCGGGTGGCTACGAGCAGTACTTC
TRBD1	TRBV10-3	TRBJ1-2	NA	CAIRRKVLDQGVYGYTF	TGTGCCATCAGGAGAAAGGTTTTGGATCAGGGGGTGTATGGCTACACCTTC
TRBD2	TRBV2	TRBJ2-7	NA	CASHGGRALEQYF	TGTGCCAGCCATGGGGGGAGGGCCCTCGAGCAGTACTTC
NA	TRBV9	TRBJ1-1	NA	CASTSAEGAEAFF	TGTGCCAGCACCTCCGCGGAGGGTGCTGAAGCTTTCTTT
TRBD2	TRBV30	TRBJ2-1	NA	CAASGTSISGSLYSYNEQFF	TGTGCCGCATCCGGGACATCGATTAGCGGGAGTCTCTATTCCTACAATGAGCAGTTCTTC
TRBD1	TRBV2	TRBJ2-7	NA	CASRNGRGQPIYEQYF	TGTGCCAGCAGAAATGGAAGGGGACAGCCGATATACGAGCAGTACTTC
NA	TRBV12-5	TRBJ1-5	NA	CASATGQSDNQPQHF	TGTGCTAGTGCCACAGGACAGTCCGACAATCAGCCCCAGCATTTT
TRBD1	TRBV7-3	TRBJ2-7	NA	CASRKQGSSYEQYF	TGTGCCAGCAGAAAACAGGGGAGCTCCTACGAGCAGTACTTC
TRBD1	TRBV7-2	TRBJ1-3	NA	CASSPGQGPGNTIYF	TGTGCCAGCAGCCCAGGACAGGGTCCTGGAAACACCATATATTTT
NA	TRBV27	TRBJ1-1	NA	CASSISVGTEAFF	TGTGCCAGCAGCATCTCCGTCGGGACTGAAGCTTTCTTT
NA	TRBV5-1	TRBJ1-1	NA	CASSLAGGVNTEAFF	TGCGCCAGCAGCTTGGCGGGGGGGGTTAACACTGAAGCTTTCTTT
NA	TRBV18	TRBJ1-1	NA	CASSPPGDWAFF	TGTGCCAGCTCACCACCAGGCGACTGGGCTTTCTTT
TRBD1	TRBV5-1	TRBJ1-5	NA	CASSLGTGVNQPQHF	TGCGCCAGCAGCTTGGGGACAGGGGTCAATCAGCCCCAGCATTTT
NA	TRBV9	TRBJ1-3	few	CASSPRGSTGNTIYF	TGTGCCAGCAGCCCCCGGGGGAGTACTGGAAACACCATATATTTT
NA	TRBV4-1	TRBJ1-5	once	CASSLQENSNQPQHF	TGCGCCAGCAGCCTCCAGGAAAATAGCAATCAGCCCCAGCATTTT
TRBD1	TRBV6-1	TRBJ2-7	once	CASTLDRTSYEQYF	TGTGCCAGCACCTTGGACAGGACCTCCTACGAGCAGTACTTC
TRBD1	TRBV27	TRBJ1-4	NA	CASSLSLSTGGNEKLFF	TGTGCCAGCAGTTTATCCCTATCAACAGGGGGCAATGAAAAACTGTTTTTT
TRBD1	TRBV19	TRBJ2-1	NA	CASSLGQGYNEQFF	TGTGCCAGTAGTCTCGGACAGGGTTACAATGAGCAGTTCTTC
NA	TRBV14	TRBJ1-2	NA	CASSQIRDYYGYTF	TGTGCCAGCAGCCAAATCCGGGACTACTATGGCTACACCTTC
NA	TRBV5-1	TRBJ1-1	NA	CASSLGLNTEAFF	TGCGCCAGCAGCTTGGGGCTGAACACTGAAGCTTTCTTT
TRBD2	TRBV14	TRBJ2-7	NA	CASSPFAGATGEQYF	TGTGCCAGCAGCCCCTTTGCGGGAGCGACGGGGGAGCAGTACTTC
NA	TRBV25-1	TRBJ2-2	NA	CASSEVPGGRTGELFF	TGTGCCAGCAGTGAGGTCCCAGGGGGGAGGACCGGGGAGCTGTTTTTT
NA	TRBV4-1	TRBJ2-7	NA	CASSQDYRGAFDEQYF	TGCGCCAGCAGCCAAGATTACCGGGGGGCATTTGACGAGCAGTACTTC
TRBD2	TRBV28	TRBJ2-5	NA	CASSTFRLAGGPMQETQYF	TGTGCCAGCAGTACCTTCCGGCTAGCGGGAGGGCCGATGCAAGAGACCCAGTACTTC
NA	TRBV19	TRBJ2-7	NA	CASSASTGSSYEQYF	TGTGCCAGTAGTGCCTCGACAGGATCCTCCTACGAGCAGTACTTC
NA	TRBV5-1	TRBJ1-1	NA	CASSLLPKNTEAFF	TGCGCCAGCAGCTTGCTACCGAAGAACACTGAAGCTTTCTTT
NA	TRBV30	TRBJ1-4	NA	CAWSVGRVDEKLFF	TGTGCCTGGAGTGTAGGCAGGGTCGACGAAAAACTGTTTTTT
NA	TRBV30	TRBJ1-4	NA	CAWRPGVGRVEKLFF	TGTGCCTGGAGACCGGGGGTGGGCAGAGTCGAAAAACTGTTTTTT
TRBD2	TRBV2	TRBJ2-7	NA	CASTPGLAGAAQYF	TGTGCCAGCACCCCCGGACTAGCGGGAGCCGCGCAGTACTTC
NA	TRBV28	TRBJ2-7	NA	CASHDRTYEQYF	TGTGCCAGCCACGACAGAACCTACGAGCAGTACTTC